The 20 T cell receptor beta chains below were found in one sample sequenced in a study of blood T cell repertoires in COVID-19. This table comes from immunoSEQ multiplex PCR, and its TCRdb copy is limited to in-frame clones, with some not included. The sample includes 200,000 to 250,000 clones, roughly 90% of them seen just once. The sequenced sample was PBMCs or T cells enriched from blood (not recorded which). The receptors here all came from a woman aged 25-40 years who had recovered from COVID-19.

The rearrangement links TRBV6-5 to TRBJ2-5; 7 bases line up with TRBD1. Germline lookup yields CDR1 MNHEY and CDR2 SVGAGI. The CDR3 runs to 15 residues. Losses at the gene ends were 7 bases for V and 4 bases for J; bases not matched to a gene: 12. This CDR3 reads CASTKGGDRVETQYF. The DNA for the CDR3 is TGTGCCAGCACGAAAGGGGGAGACAGGGTAGAGACCCAGTACTTC.

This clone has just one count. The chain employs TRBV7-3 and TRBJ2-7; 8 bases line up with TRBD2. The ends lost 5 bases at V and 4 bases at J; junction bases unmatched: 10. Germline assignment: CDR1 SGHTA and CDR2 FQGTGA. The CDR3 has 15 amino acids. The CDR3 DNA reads TGTGCCAGCAGCCTGAACGGGGGGGCTGCTTACGAGCAGTACTTC. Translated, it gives CASSLNGGAAYEQYF.

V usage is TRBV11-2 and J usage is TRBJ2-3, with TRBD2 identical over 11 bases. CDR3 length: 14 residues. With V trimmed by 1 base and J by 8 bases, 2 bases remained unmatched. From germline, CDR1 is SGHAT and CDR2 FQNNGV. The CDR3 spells CASSLGLAGSTQYF. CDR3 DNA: TGTGCCAGCAGCTTAGGACTAGCGGGGAGTACGCAGTATTTT.

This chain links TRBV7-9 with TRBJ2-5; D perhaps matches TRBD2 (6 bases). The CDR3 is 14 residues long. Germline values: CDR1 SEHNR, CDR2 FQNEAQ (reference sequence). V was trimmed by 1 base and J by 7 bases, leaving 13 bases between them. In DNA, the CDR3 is TGTGCCAGCAGCTTAGGAGCTAGCGAGGGGACCCAGTACTTC. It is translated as CASSLGASEGTQYF.

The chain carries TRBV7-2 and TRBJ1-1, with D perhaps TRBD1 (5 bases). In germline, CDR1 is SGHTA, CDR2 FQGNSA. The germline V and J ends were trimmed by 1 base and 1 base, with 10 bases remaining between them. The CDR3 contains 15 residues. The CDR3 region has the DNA TGTGCCAGCAGCTTAGAGTCCGACAGGAACACTGAAGCTTTCTTT. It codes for CASSLESDRNTEAFF.

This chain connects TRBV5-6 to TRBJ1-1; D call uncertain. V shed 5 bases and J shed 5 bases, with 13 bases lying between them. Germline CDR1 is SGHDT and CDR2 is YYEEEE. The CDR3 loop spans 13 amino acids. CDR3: CASSLTRETEAFF. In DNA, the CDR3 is TGTGCCAGCAGTTTGACCCGGGAGACTGAAGCTTTCTTT.

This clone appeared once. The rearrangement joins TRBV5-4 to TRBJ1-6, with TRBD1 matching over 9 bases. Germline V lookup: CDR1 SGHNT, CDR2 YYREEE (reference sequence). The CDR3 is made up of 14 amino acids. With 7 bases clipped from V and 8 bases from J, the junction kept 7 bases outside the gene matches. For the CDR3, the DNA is TGTGCCAGCCGCCACAGACAGGGGGATTCACCCCTCCACTTT. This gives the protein CASRHRQGDSPLHF. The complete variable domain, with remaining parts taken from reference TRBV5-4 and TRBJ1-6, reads ETGVTQSPTHLIKTRGQQVTLRCSSQSGHNTVSWYQQALGQGPQFIFQYYREEENGRGNFPPRFSGLQFPNYSSELNVNALELDDSALYLCASRHRQGDSPLHFGNGTRLTVT.

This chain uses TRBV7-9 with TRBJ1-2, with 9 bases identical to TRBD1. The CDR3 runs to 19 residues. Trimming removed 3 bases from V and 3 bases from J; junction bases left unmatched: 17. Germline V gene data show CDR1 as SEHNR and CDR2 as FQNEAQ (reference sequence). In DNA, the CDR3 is TGTGCCAGCAGCTTTGGAAGTAGGGACAGGGAGAGGGAACACTATGGCTACACCTTC. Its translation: CASSFGSRDREREHYGYTF.

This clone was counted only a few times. CDR3 DNA: TGTGCCAGCAGCGCCCGGAACAGGGCCAGGGAGACCCAGTACTTC. Translating gives CASSARNRARETQYF. The rearrangement links TRBV11-2 to TRBJ2-5; a weak D match, TRBD1 (6 bases). V was pared by 5 bases and J by 5 bases, with 18 bases between. Germline V gives CDR1 SGHAT, CDR2 FQNNGV. This CDR3 contains 15 residues.

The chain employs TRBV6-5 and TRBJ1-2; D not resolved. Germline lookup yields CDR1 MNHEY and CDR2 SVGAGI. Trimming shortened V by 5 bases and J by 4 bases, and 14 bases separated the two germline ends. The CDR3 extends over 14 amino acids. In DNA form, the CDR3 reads TGTGCCAGCAGTCAATTAGAATCCTCCTATGGCTACACCTTC. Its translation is CASSQLESSYGYTF.

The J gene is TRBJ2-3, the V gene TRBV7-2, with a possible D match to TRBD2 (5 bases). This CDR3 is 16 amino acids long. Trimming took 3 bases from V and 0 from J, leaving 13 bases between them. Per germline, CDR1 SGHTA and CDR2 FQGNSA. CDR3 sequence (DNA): TGTGCCAGCAGCTTGAGATCACTAGTTAGCACAGATACGCAGTATTTT. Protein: CASSLRSLVSTDTQYF.

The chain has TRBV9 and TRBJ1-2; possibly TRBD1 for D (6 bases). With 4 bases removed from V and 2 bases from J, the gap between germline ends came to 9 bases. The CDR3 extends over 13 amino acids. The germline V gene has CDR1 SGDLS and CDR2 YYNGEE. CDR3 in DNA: TGTGCCAGCAGCACTGGGGGCAACTATGGCTACACCTTC. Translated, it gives CASSTGGNYGYTF.

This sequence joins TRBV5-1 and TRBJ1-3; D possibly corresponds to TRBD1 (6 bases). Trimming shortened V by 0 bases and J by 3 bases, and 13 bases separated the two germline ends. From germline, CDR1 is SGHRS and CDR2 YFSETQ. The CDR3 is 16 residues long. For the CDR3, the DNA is TGCGCCAGCAGCTTGGGTCGGGGGGCAGGTGGAAACACCATATATTTT. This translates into CASSLGRGAGGNTIYF.

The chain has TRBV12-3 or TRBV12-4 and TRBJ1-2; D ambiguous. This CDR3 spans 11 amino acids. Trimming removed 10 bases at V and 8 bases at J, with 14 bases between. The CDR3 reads CATRTRRGYTF. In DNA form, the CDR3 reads TGTGCCACCAGGACCAGGAGGGGCTACACCTTC.

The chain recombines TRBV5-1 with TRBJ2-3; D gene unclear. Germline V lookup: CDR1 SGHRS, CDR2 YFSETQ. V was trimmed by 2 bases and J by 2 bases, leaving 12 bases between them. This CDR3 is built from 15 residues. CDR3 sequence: CASSFIARPTDTQYF. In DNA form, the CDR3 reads TGCGCCAGCAGCTTTATAGCACGGCCCACAGATACGCAGTATTTT.

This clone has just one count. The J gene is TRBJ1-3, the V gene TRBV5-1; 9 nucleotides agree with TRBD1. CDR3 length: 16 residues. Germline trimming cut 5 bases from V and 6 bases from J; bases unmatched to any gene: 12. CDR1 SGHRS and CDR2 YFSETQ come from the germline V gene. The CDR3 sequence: CASRNLGQGDSNTIYF. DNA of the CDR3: TGCGCCAGCAGGAACCTGGGACAGGGCGATTCAAACACCATATATTTT.

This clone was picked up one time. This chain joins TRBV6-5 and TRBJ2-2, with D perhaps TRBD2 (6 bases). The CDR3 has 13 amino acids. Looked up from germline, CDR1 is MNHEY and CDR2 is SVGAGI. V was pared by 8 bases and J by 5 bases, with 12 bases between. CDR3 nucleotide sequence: TGTGCCAGCGTGAATGGGGGGACCGGGGAGCTGTTTTTT. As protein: CASVNGGTGELFF.

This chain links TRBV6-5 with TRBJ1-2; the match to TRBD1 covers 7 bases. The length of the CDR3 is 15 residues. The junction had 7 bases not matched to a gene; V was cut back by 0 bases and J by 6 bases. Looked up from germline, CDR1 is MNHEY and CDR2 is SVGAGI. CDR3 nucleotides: TGTGCCAGCAGTTACTCTACAGGGGTCGTGAATGGCTACACCTTC. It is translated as CASSYSTGVVNGYTF.

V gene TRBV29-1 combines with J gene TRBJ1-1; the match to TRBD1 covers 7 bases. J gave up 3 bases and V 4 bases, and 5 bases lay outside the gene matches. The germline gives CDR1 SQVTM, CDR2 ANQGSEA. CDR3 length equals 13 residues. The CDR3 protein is CSVAIQGDTEAFF. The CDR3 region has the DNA TGCAGCGTTGCCATCCAGGGGGACACTGAAGCTTTCTTT.

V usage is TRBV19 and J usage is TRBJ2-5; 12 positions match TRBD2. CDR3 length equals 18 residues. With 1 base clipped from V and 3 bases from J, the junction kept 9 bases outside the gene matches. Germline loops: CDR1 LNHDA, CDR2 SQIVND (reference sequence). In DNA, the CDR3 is TGTGCCAGTAGTATAGGATGGCTAGCGGGGGGGCTTGAAGAGACCCAGTACTTC. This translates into CASSIGWLAGGLEETQYF.